A few counts support the clone carrying this T cell receptor beta chain. Its antigen is unidentified. UMIs and sample barcodes were carried by the TCR alpha and TCR beta cDNA libraries that 5'RACE produced using constant-segment primers. Each CDR3 protein is one row after TCRdb ran MiXCR on the 5' RACE reads. In the table there are around 250,000 distinct CDR3 sequences, around 15% of which are singletons. The sample originates from a study of T-cell memory formation after mild COVID-19. General study findings and limits: Clones contracting over day 15 to 85 were CD4/CD8 balanced, with later expanders leaning CD4+. Certain responding clones were present in pre-infection memory, suggesting participation of cross-reactive memory. Contracting CD4+ clones were located mainly in CM and EM, and CD8+ clones in EMRA.

The CDR3 is 11 amino acids. CDR1 is GTSNPN and CDR2 is SVGIG in the germline V gene (reference sequence). This chain links TRBV30 with TRBJ2-7, with D maybe TRBD2 (5 bases). The specimen was PBMCs or a T cell subset sorted from them (not recorded which). This TCR was recovered from a man younger than 30 who had mild COVID-19 (a few samples of this study predate the infection). Cell type and time point are not known. The CDR3 DNA follows: TGTGCGAGGGCTGATACCTACGAGCAGTACTTC. Protein product: CARADTYEQYF. Filled out from reference TRBV30 and TRBJ2-7, the complete variable domain reads SQTIHQWPATLVQPVGSPLSLECTVEGTSNPNLYWYRQAAGRGLQLLFYSVGIGQISSEVPQNLSASRPQDRQFILSSKKLLLSDSGFYLCARADTYEQYFGPGTRLTVT.